What follows is one TCR beta chain and its context. Its target is unknown. The CDR3 is 15 amino acids. CDR1 is MDHEN and CDR2 is SYDVKM in the germline V gene. V lost 6 bases, J lost 2 bases, and 7 bases stayed unmatched. These data originate in a study of cytomegalovirus exposure and HLA in healthy donors. Study-wide results and limits: TCR beta V- and J-gene trimming, according to a later analysis, was linked to a missense DCLRE1C variant. Cytomegalovirus-associated TCR beta chains were listed, numbering 150 to 200.

The PCR used 60 Vbeta and 13 Jbeta primers. Sequencing was performed with immunoSEQ multiplex PCR; in TCRdb, only in-frame clones are kept and a portion is missing. The profile shows approximately 220,000 clones, over 60% of them singletons. This clonotype was sampled from a man aged 18 to 35 in good health and CMV-seronegative. Material: PBMCs. The genes are TRBV28 and TRBJ1-5, with 7 bases identical to TRBD1. CDR3 protein: CASRTQGVGNQPQHF. CDR3 in DNA: TGTGCCAGCAGGACCCAGGGGGTGGGCAATCAGCCCCAGCATTTT. Looking up the rest from reference TRBV28 and TRBJ1-5 gives the full variable domain: DVKVTQSSRYLVKRTGEKVFLECVQDMDHENMFWYRQDPGLGLRLIYFSYDVKMKEKGDIPEGYSVSREKKERFSLILESASTNQTSMYLCASRTQGVGNQPQHFGDGTRLSIL.